The following is a T cell receptor (beta chain) sequence with its context. V lost 4 bases and J 8 bases, leaving 13 bases between the germline ends. From germline, CDR1 is SGHNT and CDR2 YYREEE (reference sequence). The CDR3 runs to 14 residues. Authors' data handling: Estimated nucleated cell counts came from reference gene primer amplification. This table comes from immunoSEQ multiplex PCR, and its TCRdb copy is limited to in-frame clones, with some not included. The DNA was the basis for D and trimming; V, J and clone size are from that table. This sample has hundreds of thousands of clones; around 91% occur once, and the top ten carry around 1.1%. The data were taken from a study of blood T cell repertoires in COVID-19.

The sequencing input was PBMCs or T cells enriched from blood (not recorded which). V gene TRBV5-4 combines with J gene TRBJ1-6; the D is unclear. This TCR came from a man aged 25-45 years who had recovered from COVID-19. CDR3 bases: TGTGCCAGCAGCCGCACACAAGCGGATTCACCCCTCCACTTT. Its translation is CASSRTQADSPLHF.